This T cell receptor beta chain emerged from a study of cytomegalovirus exposure and HLA in healthy donors (dated by TCRdb to about 2017). Regarding the complete study: According to a later analysis, the 100 to 150 validation repertoires were produced on the same platform as the 700 or so repertoires of the first cohort. The study combined high-throughput TCR immunosequencing, statistical association of individual TCRs with disease status, and machine learning to predict cytomegalovirus infection status. Besides the first cohort of hundreds of subjects, a separate validation cohort made up of about 120 different subjects was used. The study aimed to test whether cataloging public T cell receptors could reveal signatures of past pathogen exposure.

The donors belonged to the validation cohort of about 120 subjects, which was separate from the roughly 670-subject first cohort. Study-wide findings and limitations: A later analysis found that TCRs clustered in the first cohort also tended to co-occur in the 120 validation repertoires, with 90% to 95% of cluster scores above 0. A few of the identified cytomegalovirus-associated TCR beta chains were confirmed in vitro to be specific for cytomegalovirus antigens. Cytomegalovirus status was reported to be diagnosed by the classifier with high specificity and sensitivity in both the original and validation cohorts. The study gave a list of 150 to 200 TCR beta chains associated with cytomegalovirus. It was suggested by the authors that the approach could potentially be generalized to other disease states and immunological phenotypes. A later analysis lacked HLA typing for the validation cohort, so it scored co-occurrence in that cohort across all 110 or so repertoires. While some public TCRs were present in many individuals, most TCR sequences turned up only very rarely across donors.

Library construction relied on the immunoSEQ multiplex PCR assay. The study's processing was this. A statistical classification framework was built to diagnose cytomegalovirus status from the catalog of TCR beta chain sequences. TCRdb re-hosts the immuneACCESS table, in-frame sequences only. Its copies lack some clones; in the studies checked, an unresolved V gene accounts for under half of them, and the cause for the rest is not known. V and J calls and clone size are as listed in that table; D and trimming were resolved from the DNA. The sample table records about 280,000 clones; around nine tenths of these occur just once. Jointly, the top ten make up approximately 0.95% of the sample. Note on this clone: What this receptor recognizes is not known. No clone much larger than this one lies a single base away; base qualities are absent.

This TCR derives from a woman between 18 and 29 years old in good health and CMV-seronegative. Sequencing was carried out using PBMCs.

The DNA sequence reads TGTGCCAGCAGCCCCTCCAGCGCACAGGGAAGGGGGTGGGCCTCTGGGGCCAACGTCCTGACTTTC. Protein translation: CASSPSSAQGRGWASGANVLTF. The rearrangement combines TRBV14 with TRBJ2-6; the best D guess is TRBD1, with 6 bases matching. The CDR3 contains 22 residues, cysteine and phenylalanine counted. Of the read, only the CDR3 DNA is kept; its 66 bases are in frame from base 1. Trimming costs V 4 bases and J 0 bases, and their ends lie 28 bases apart. CDR1 and CDR2, looked up from the germline V gene, are SGHDN and FVKESK.